This section outlines one TCR beta chain sequence together with its context. The data originate from a study of blood T cells in healthy people across ages. Together with a sample-barcoded 5' primer, a J-beta primer mix was included in a second PCR lasting roughly 7 to 11 cycles. Via MiXCR, TCRdb re-called the 5' RACE reads, giving one row per CDR3 protein. The top ten hold around 21% of the sample, which has fewer than 1,000,000 distinct CDR3 sequences, 44% seen once. This CDR3 has 15 residues. Germline V gives CDR1 MNHEY, CDR2 SMNVEV (reference sequence). The TCR originated in a man between 60 and 75 years old in good health. V is TRBV27 and J is TRBJ2-7; TRBD1 aligns across 8 bases. With the DNA end fitting TRBJ2-4 better, the J assignment may be wrong. Material: blood. This CDR3 is CASSHRDRWANIQYF. The CDR3 DNA reads TGTGCCAGCAGTCACCGGGACAGGTGGGCAAACATTCAGTACTTC.